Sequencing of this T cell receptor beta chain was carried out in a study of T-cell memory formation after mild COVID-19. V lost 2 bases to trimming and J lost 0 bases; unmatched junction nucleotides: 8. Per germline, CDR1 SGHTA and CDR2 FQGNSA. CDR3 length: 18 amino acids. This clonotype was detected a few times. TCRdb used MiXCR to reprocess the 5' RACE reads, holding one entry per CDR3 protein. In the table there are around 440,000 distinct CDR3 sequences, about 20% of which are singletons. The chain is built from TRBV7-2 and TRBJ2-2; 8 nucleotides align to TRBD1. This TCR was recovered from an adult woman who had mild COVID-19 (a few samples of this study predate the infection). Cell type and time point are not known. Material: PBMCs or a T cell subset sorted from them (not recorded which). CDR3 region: CASSLRDRRPTNTGELFF. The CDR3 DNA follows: TGTGCCAGCAGCTTAAGGGACAGGCGGCCCACGAACACCGGGGAGCTGTTTTTT.